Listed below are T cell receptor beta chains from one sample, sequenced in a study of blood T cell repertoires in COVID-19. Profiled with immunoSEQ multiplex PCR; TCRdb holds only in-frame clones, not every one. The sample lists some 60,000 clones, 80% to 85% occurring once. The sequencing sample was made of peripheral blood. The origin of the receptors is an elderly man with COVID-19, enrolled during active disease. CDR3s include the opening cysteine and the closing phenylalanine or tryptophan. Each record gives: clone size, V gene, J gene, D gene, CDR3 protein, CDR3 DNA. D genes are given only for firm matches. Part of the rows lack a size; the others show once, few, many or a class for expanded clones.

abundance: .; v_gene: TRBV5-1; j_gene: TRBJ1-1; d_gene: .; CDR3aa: CASSLDGGNTEAFF; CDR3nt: TGCGCCAGCAGCTTAGACGGGGGAAACACTGAAGCTTTCTTT
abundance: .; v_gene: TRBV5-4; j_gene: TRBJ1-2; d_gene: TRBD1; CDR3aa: CASSLESRGRGGYTF; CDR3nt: TGTGCCAGCAGCTTGGAGAGTAGGGGGCGCGGTGGCTACACCTTC
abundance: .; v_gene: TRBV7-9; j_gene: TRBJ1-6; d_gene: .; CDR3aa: CASSLSSYNSPLHF; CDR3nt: TGTGCCAGCAGCCTTAGCTCCTATAATTCACCCCTCCACTTT
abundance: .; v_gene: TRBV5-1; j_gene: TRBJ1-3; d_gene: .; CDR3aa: CASSLAFPNSRSGNTIYF; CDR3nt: TGCGCCAGCAGCTTGGCGTTCCCTAACTCGCGCTCTGGAAACACCATATATTTT
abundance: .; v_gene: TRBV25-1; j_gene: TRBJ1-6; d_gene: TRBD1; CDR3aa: CASSAYIGTDSPLHF; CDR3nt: TGTGCCAGCAGTGCATACATTGGGACAGATTCACCCCTCCACTTT
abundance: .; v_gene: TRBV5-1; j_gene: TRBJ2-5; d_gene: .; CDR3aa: CASSTGRETQYF; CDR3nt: TGCGCCAGCAGCACGGGAAGGGAGACCCAGTACTTC
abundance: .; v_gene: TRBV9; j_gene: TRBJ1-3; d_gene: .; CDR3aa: CASSVGQFSGNTIYF; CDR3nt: TGTGCCAGCAGCGTAGGACAGTTCTCTGGAAACACCATATATTTT
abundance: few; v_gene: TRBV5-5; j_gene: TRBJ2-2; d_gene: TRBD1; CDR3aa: CASYRGYTGELFF; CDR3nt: TGTGCCAGCTACAGGGGATACACCGGGGAGCTGTTTTTT
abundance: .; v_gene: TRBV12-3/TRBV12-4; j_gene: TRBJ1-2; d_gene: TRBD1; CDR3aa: CASTSGGWDGYTF; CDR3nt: TGTGCCAGCACCTCAGGGGGTTGGGATGGCTACACCTTC
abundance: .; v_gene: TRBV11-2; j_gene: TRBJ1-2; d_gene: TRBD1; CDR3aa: CASSSATGTSGYTF; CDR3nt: TGTGCCAGCAGCTCTGCGACAGGGACGAGTGGCTACACCTTC
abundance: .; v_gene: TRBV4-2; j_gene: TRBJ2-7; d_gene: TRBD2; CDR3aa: CASSQTTGGYEQYF; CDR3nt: TGTGCCAGCAGCCAAACTACGGGAGGCTACGAGCAGTACTTC
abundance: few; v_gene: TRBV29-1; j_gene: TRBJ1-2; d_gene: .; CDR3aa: CSAAEGYGYTF; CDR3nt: TGCAGCGCCGCGGAGGGTTATGGCTACACCTTC
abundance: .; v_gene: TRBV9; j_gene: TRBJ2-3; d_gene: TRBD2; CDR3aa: CASSGGATSGMTDTQYF; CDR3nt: TGTGCCAGCAGCGGAGGAGCGACTAGCGGGATGACAGATACGCAGTATTTT
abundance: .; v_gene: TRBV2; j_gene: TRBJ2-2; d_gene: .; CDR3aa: CASSAGVGGTGELFF; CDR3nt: TGTGCCAGCAGTGCGGGGGTTGGGGGCACCGGGGAGCTGTTTTTT
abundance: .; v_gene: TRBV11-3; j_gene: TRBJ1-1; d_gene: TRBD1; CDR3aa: CASSGQGDTEAFF; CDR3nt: TGTGCCAGCTCTGGACAGGGGGACACTGAAGCTTTCTTT
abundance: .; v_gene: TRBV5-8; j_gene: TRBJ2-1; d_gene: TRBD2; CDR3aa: CASSLALTSGNHLPHNEQFF; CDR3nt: TGTGCCAGCAGCTTGGCCCTGACTAGCGGGAACCACCTACCTCACAATGAGCAGTTCTTC
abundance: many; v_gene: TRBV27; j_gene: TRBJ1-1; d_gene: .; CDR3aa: CASSLNGMNTEAFF; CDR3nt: TGTGCCAGCAGTTTAAACGGGATGAACACTGAAGCTTTCTTT
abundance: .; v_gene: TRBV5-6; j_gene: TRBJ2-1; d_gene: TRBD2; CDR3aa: CASSLGGTRKGNEQFF; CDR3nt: TGTGCCAGCAGCTTGGGGGGGACTAGGAAAGGTAATGAGCAGTTCTTC
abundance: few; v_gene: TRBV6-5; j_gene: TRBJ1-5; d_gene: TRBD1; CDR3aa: CASTDRGGGNQPQHF; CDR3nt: TGTGCCAGCACCGACAGGGGTGGGGGCAATCAGCCCCAGCATTTT
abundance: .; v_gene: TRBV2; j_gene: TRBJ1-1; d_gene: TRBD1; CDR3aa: CASSEGQPFTEAFF; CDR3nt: TGTGCCAGCAGTGAGGGACAGCCATTCACTGAAGCTTTCTTT
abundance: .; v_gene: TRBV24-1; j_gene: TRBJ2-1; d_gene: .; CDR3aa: CATSDSGPYNEQFF; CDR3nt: TGTGCCACCAGTGATTCGGGTCCCTACAATGAGCAGTTCTTC
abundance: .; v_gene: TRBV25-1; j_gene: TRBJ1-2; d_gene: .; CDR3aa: CASSRGTNYGYTF; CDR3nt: TGTGCCAGCAGTCGGGGAACAAACTATGGCTACACCTTC
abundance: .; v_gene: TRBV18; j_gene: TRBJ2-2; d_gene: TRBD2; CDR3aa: CASSRQSSGQTGELFF; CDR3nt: TGTGCCAGCTCACGCCAGTCTAGCGGGCAGACCGGGGAGCTGTTTTTT
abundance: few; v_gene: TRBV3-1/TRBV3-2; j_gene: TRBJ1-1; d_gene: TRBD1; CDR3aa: CASRDREIVGTEAFF; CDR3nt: TGTGCCAGCAGGGACAGGGAGATAGTAGGCACTGAAGCTTTCTTT
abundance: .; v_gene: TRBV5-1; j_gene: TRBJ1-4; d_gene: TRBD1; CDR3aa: CASSLASGTGIEKLFF; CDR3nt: TGCGCCAGCAGCTTGGCCTCCGGGACAGGGATCGAAAAACTGTTTTTT
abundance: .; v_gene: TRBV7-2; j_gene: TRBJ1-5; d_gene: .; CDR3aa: CASSFRSGSSNQPQHF; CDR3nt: TGTGCCAGCAGCTTCCGGTCCGGGAGCAGCAATCAGCCCCAGCATTTT
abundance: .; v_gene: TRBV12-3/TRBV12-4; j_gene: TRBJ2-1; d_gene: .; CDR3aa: CASSLGTDHEQFF; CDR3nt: TGTGCCAGCAGTTTAGGAACAGATCATGAGCAGTTCTTC
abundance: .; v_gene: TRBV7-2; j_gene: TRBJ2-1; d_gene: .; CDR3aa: CASSSDRWGGEQFF; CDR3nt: TGTGCCAGCAGCTCGGACCGTTGGGGAGGTGAGCAGTTCTTC
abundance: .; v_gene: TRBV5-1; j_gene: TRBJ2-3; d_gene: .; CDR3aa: CASSPVGGGADTQYF; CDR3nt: TGCGCCAGCAGCCCGGTCGGGGGTGGCGCAGATACGCAGTATTTT
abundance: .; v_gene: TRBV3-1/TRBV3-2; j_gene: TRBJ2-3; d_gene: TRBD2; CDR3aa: CASSPWIAGGADTQYF; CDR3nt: TGTGCCAGCAGCCCCTGGATAGCGGGAGGTGCAGATACGCAGTATTTT
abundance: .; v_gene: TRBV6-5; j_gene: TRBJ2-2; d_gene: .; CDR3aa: CASRRQVNTGELFF; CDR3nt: TGTGCCAGCCGCCGACAGGTGAACACCGGGGAGCTGTTTTTT
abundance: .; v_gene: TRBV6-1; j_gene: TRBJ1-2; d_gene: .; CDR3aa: CASSEGRANYGYTF; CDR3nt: TGTGCCAGCAGTGAAGGGAGGGCTAACTATGGCTACACCTTC
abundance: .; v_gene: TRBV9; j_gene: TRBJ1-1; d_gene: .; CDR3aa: CASSVESGGTEAFF; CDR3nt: TGTGCCAGCAGCGTAGAGTCCGGGGGCACTGAAGCTTTCTTT
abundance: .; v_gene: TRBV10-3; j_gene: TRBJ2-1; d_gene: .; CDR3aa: CAISEGQGRALGNEQFF; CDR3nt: TGTGCCATCAGTGAGGGTCAGGGGAGGGCCCTCGGGAATGAGCAGTTCTTC
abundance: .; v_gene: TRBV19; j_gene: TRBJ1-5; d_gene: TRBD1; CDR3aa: CASRGQGWDQPQHF; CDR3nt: TGTGCCAGTAGGGGACAGGGTTGGGATCAGCCCCAGCATTTT
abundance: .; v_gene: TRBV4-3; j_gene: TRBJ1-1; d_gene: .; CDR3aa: CASSQGGGNTEAFF; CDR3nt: TGCGCCAGCAGCCAAGGAGGAGGGAACACTGAAGCTTTCTTT
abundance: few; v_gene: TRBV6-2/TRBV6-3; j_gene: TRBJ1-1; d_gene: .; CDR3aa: CASRPRGRGDTEAFF; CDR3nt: TGTGCCAGCCGCCCAAGGGGAAGGGGCGACACTGAAGCTTTCTTT
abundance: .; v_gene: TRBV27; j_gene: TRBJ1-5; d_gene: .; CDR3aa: CASTWAGGSNQPQHF; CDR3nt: TGTGCCAGCACTTGGGCGGGGGGAAGCAATCAGCCCCAGCATTTT
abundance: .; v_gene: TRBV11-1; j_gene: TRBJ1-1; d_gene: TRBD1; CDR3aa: CASSYGQGVFEAFF; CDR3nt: TGTGCCAGCAGCTACGGACAGGGTGTTTTTGAAGCTTTCTTT
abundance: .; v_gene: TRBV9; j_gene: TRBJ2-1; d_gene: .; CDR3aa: CASSVSGGGMEHNEQFF; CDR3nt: TGTGCCAGCAGCGTAAGTGGGGGCGGTATGGAACACAATGAGCAGTTCTTC
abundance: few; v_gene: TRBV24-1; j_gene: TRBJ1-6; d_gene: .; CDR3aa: CATSRNYNSPLHF; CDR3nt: TGTGCCACCAGTCGTAACTATAATTCACCCCTCCACTTT
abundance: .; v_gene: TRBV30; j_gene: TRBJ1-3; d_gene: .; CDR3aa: CAWSRGRSGNTIYF; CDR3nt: TGTGCCTGGAGCCGGGGTAGAAGTGGAAACACCATATATTTT
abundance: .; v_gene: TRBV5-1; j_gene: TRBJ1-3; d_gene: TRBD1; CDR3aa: CASSLTGQGDSGNTIYF; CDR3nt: TGCGCCAGCAGCTTAACGGGACAGGGGGACTCTGGAAACACCATATATTTT
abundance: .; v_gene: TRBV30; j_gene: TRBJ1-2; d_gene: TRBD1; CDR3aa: CAWSNLRDRGNGYTF; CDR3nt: TGTGCCTGGAGTAACCTCCGGGACAGAGGGAATGGCTACACCTTC
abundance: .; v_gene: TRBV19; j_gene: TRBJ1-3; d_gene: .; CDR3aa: CASSISYGARPGNTIYF; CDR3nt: TGTGCCAGTAGTATCAGTTATGGAGCTCGTCCTGGAAACACCATATATTTT
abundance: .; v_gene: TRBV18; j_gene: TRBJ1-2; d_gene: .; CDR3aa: CASSPLDSKSYTF; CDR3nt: TGTGCCAGCTCACCACTCGACAGTAAATCCTACACCTTC
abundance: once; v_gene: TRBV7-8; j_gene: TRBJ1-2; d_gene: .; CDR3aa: CASSLAGRDYGYTF; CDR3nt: TGTGCCAGCAGCTTAGCTGGCAGGGACTATGGCTACACCTTC
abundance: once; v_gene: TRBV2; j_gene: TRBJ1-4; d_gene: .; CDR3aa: CARAGSPRATNEKLFF; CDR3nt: TGTGCCAGAGCGGGCTCCCCCCGGGCAACTAATGAAAAACTGTTTTTT